The rows below give T cell receptor beta chains drawn from one sample of a study of vaccination effects on CD4 cells after COVID-19. Repertoires were generated with immunoSEQ multiplex PCR, while TCRdb's copy carries only in-frame clones and drops some. The sample lists more than 40,000 clones, under 85% seen once, with approximately 2.8% in the top ten. Their target antigens are unknown. The source material was CD4+ T cells from PBMCs cultured with HCoV-NL63 spike peptides, sampled before COVID-19 vaccination. The receptors stem from a human donor who received a COVID-19 vaccine. CDR3s include the opening cysteine and the closing phenylalanine or tryptophan. A D gene is named only where the DNA matches it firmly. Some rows mark clone size as missing; the rest say once, few, many or name a class of expanded clone.

>NA|TRBV4-2|TRBD2|TRBJ2-3
TGTGCCAGCAGCCAAGCGACTAGCGGGGGGGCGGGGGATACGCAGTATTTT
CASSQATSGGAGDTQYF
>NA|TRBV24-1|TRBD2|TRBJ2-5
TGTGCCACCAGTGATCCCGGACTAGCTCAAGAGACCCAGTACTTC
CATSDPGLAQETQYF
>once|TRBV9|NA|TRBJ1-6
TGTGCCAGCAGCGTTGGCTCCAGGGGATCACCCCTCCACTTT
CASSVGSRGSPLHF
>once|TRBV4-1|NA|TRBJ2-5
TGCGCCAGCAGCCAAGGCAGCCGGGCACTCCAAGAGACCCAGTACTTC
CASSQGSRALQETQYF
>NA|TRBV19|NA|TRBJ1-4
TGTGCCAGTACCTATATCTTGTCCGAGAGTGCAACTAATGAAAAACTGTTTTTT
CASTYILSESATNEKLFF
>NA|TRBV6-6|NA|TRBJ2-2
TGTGCCAGCAGTTACCGTCGGGGGGCGGGCGGGGAGCTGTTTTTT
CASSYRRGAGGELFF
>NA|TRBV19|TRBD1|TRBJ1-5
TGTGCCAGTAGTACTCCGGGACAGAATAATCAGCCCCAGCATTTT
CASSTPGQNNQPQHF
>few|TRBV7-2|NA|TRBJ1-5
TGTGCCAGTCAGGGGTATAGCAATCAGCCCCAGCATTTT
CASQGYSNQPQHF
>NA|TRBV10-3|TRBD1|TRBJ1-1
TGTGCCACAGGGACAGGGGACGGGAACACTGAAGCTTTCTTT
CATGTGDGNTEAFF
>once|TRBV5-1|TRBD2|TRBJ2-2
TGCGCCAGCAGCTTATTAGCGGGGGGGCCTTACACCGGGGAGCTGTTTTTT
CASSLLAGGPYTGELFF
>few|TRBV11-2|TRBD1|TRBJ1-6
TGTGCCAGCAGCCCCGGGACAGGGATGGCACCCCTCCACTTT
CASSPGTGMAPLHF
>NA|TRBV18|NA|TRBJ2-1
TGTGCCAGCTCACCGCGGGGACAGCTCAATGAGCAGTTCTTC
CASSPRGQLNEQFF
>NA|TRBV5-1|TRBD1|TRBJ1-2
TGCGCCAGCAGCCCTACGGGACAGGAAAGGGGCTACACCTTC
CASSPTGQERGYTF
>few|TRBV9|NA|TRBJ1-2
TGTGCCAGCAGCGGAACGACAGTTTACTATGGCTACACCTTC
CASSGTTVYYGYTF
>NA|TRBV5-1|NA|TRBJ1-1
TGCGCCAGCAGCTCGTATGTGGCAGACACTGAAGCTTTCTTT
CASSSYVADTEAFF
>NA|TRBV5-1|TRBD1|TRBJ2-1
TGCGCCAGCAGCTTGTATGGGACAGGCGGAAATGAGCAGTTCTTC
CASSLYGTGGNEQFF
>NA|TRBV12-3/TRBV12-4|NA|TRBJ2-3
TGTGCCAGCAGTCGGGACCTCCGGGATACGCAGTATTTT
CASSRDLRDTQYF
>NA|TRBV7-2|NA|TRBJ1-5
TGTGCCAGCAGCTTACAGGGCCCTTACGGCAATCAGCCCCAGCATTTT
CASSLQGPYGNQPQHF
>once|TRBV7-2|TRBD1|TRBJ1-1
TGTGCCAGCAGCTTAGGTGGACAGGGGCTGGGAGCTTTCTTT
CASSLGGQGLGAFF
>NA|TRBV11-2|NA|TRBJ2-2
TGTGCCAGCAGCTTCACTAGCCCGAACACCGGGGAGCTGTTTTTT
CASSFTSPNTGELFF
>NA|TRBV19|TRBD1|TRBJ2-1
TGTGCCAGTAAAGAGACAGGGGTGGACTACAATGAGCAGTTCTTC
CASKETGVDYNEQFF
>NA|TRBV6-2/TRBV6-3|NA|TRBJ1-6
TGTGCCAGCAGCGGAACCCCCAGGACCAATTCACCCCTCCACTTT
CASSGTPRTNSPLHF
>NA|TRBV6-5|TRBD2|TRBJ2-3
TGTGCCAGCACTCCCGGGGGGGCCAGCACAGATACGCAGTATTTT
CASTPGGASTDTQYF
>NA|TRBV5-1|TRBD1|TRBJ2-3
TGCGCCAGCAGCTTGGGGGGCGGGGGACAGGGTGCAGATACGCAGTATTTT
CASSLGGGGQGADTQYF
>few|TRBV18|NA|TRBJ1-1
TGTGCCAGCTCACCCGGGGCGGGGCAGGACACTGAAGCTTTCTTT
CASSPGAGQDTEAFF
>NA|TRBV29-1|NA|TRBJ2-5
TGCAGCGTTGAAGATGGAGTCGGGGACCAAGAGACCCAGTACTTC
CSVEDGVGDQETQYF
>once|TRBV12-3/TRBV12-4|NA|TRBJ1-2
TGTGCCAGCAGTTTGGTCAGGGTGCATGGCTACACCTTC
CASSLVRVHGYTF
>NA|TRBV4-3|NA|TRBJ2-1
TGCGCCAGCAGCCAAGATCCGGGCGGGGCCTCCTACAATGAGCAGTTCTTC
CASSQDPGGASYNEQFF
>NA|TRBV2|TRBD1|TRBJ2-5
TGTGCCAGCAACAACTACCCTCAGGGGGCAGGGGAGACTCAGTACTTC
CASNNYPQGAGETQYF
>NA|TRBV11-3|NA|TRBJ1-3
TGTGCCAGCAGCTTCGACGGTAACTCTGGAAACACCATATATTTT
CASSFDGNSGNTIYF
>NA|TRBV24-1|NA|TRBJ2-5
TGTGCCACCAGTGATTCGAGAGAGGGGGGGGAGACCCAGTACTTC
CATSDSREGGETQYF
>few|TRBV4-1|NA|TRBJ1-6
TGCGCCAGCAGCCAACGGATCGGACAAACCGATTCACCCCTCCACTTT
CASSQRIGQTDSPLHF
>NA|TRBV19|NA|TRBJ1-4
TGTGCCAGTAGAAGAGGGGGAACTAATGAAAAACTGTTTTTT
CASRRGGTNEKLFF
>NA|TRBV28|NA|TRBJ1-1
TGTGCCAGCAGTTTAGCGGGGAATGAAGCTTTCTTT
CASSLAGNEAFF
>NA|TRBV14|NA|TRBJ1-1
TGTGCCAGCAGCTCCCCGTTAGGGAGAATGAACACTGAAGCTTTCTTT
CASSSPLGRMNTEAFF
>few|TRBV6-2/TRBV6-3|NA|TRBJ1-4
TGTGCCAGCAGTAAGCTGACAGGACTTCGCGGAAAACTGTTTTTT
CASSKLTGLRGKLFF
>NA|TRBV29-1|TRBD1|TRBJ1-2
TGCAGCGTTGGGGGACAGGGCTATGGCTACACCTTC
CSVGGQGYGYTF
>NA|TRBV7-8|NA|TRBJ1-5
TGTGCCAGCAGCACGACCGGGACCGATAATCAGCCCCAGCATTTT
CASSTTGTDNQPQHF
>NA|TRBV5-1|NA|TRBJ2-3
TGCGCCAGCAGCTTGCTATCCAGGGCGTCAGATACGCAGTATTTT
CASSLLSRASDTQYF
>NA|TRBV11-3|TRBD1|TRBJ1-3
TGTGCCAGCAGCGACGGACAGGGTTCTGGAAACACCATATATTTT
CASSDGQGSGNTIYF
>NA|TRBV3-1/TRBV3-2|NA|TRBJ1-2
TGTGCCAGCAGCCAAGATGGGGCCAAACGGGCGGTCATCTTC
CASSQDGAKRAVIF
>once|TRBV20-1|NA|TRBJ2-1
TGCAGTGCTAGTTTCCGGTGGGATGAGCAGTTCTTC
CSASFRWDEQFF
>NA|TRBV3-1/TRBV3-2|NA|TRBJ1-3
TGTGCCAGCAGCCCAGGTGCCTCTGGAAACACCATATATTTT
CASSPGASGNTIYF
>NA|TRBV5-4|NA|TRBJ1-2
TGTGCCAGCACTTCCCCCTCAGGGCCTGCCTATGGCTACACCTTC
CASTSPSGPAYGYTF
>NA|TRBV6-4|NA|TRBJ1-2
TGTGCCAGCAGTGACACAGGGACCTATGGCTACACCTTC
CASSDTGTYGYTF
>NA|TRBV2|NA|TRBJ2-3
TGTGCCAGCAGTGAGCGGGCCTCAACAGATACGCAGTATTTT
CASSERASTDTQYF
>NA|TRBV19|NA|TRBJ2-1
TGTGCCAGTTCTATCCGGAATGAGCAGTTCTTC
CASSIRNEQFF
>NA|TRBV24-1|TRBD1|TRBJ1-2
TGTGCCACCAGTGATTCGAGACAGGGTGGAAGCTACACCTTC
CATSDSRQGGSYTF
>NA|TRBV9|TRBD1|TRBJ2-5
TGTGCCAGCAGCGTAGAGGGACAGGGGGCCGAGACCCAGTACTTC
CASSVEGQGAETQYF
>NA|TRBV2|NA|TRBJ1-5
TGTGCCAGCAGTCAGACAGGCGGAGGCCAGCCCCAGCATTTT
CASSQTGGGQPQHF
>NA|TRBV5-1|NA|TRBJ1-6
TGCGCCAGCAGCTTGGATGACTCCTATAATTCACCCCTCCACTTT
CASSLDDSYNSPLHF
>once|TRBV6-5|NA|TRBJ1-2
TGTGCCAGCAAACAGGGCAACTATGGCTACACCTTC
CASKQGNYGYTF
>NA|TRBV7-3|NA|TRBJ2-1
TGTGCCAGCAGCTTGGAGTCGGGCAGAGAGCAGTTCTTC
CASSLESGREQFF
>NA|TRBV9|NA|TRBJ2-6
TGTGCCAGCAGCGTAAGGCCGCTCGGGGCCAACGTCCTGACTTTC
CASSVRPLGANVLTF